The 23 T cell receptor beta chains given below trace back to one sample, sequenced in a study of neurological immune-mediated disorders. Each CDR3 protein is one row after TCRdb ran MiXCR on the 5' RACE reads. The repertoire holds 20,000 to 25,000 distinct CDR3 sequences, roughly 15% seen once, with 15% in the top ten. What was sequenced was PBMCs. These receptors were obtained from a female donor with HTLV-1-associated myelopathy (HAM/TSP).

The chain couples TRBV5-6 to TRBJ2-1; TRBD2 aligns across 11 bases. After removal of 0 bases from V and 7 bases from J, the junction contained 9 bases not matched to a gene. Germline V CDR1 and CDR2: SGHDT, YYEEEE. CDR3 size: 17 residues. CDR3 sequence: CASSLGPIAGGVNEQFF. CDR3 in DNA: TGTGCCAGCAGCTTGGGCCCCATAGCGGGAGGGGTAAATGAGCAGTTCTTC.

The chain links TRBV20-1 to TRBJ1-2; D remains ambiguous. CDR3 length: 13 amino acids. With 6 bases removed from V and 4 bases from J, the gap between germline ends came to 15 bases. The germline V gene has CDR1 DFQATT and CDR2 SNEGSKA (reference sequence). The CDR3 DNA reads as TGCAGTGCCACTCAAGGGCATCCCTATGGCTACACCTTC. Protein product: CSATQGHPYGYTF.

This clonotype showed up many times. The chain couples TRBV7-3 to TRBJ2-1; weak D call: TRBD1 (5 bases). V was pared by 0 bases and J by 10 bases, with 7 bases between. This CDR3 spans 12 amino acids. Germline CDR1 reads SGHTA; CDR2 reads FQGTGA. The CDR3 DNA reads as TGTGCCAGCAGCTTAACGGGGCGAGAGCAGTTCTTC. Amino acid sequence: CASSLTGREQFF.

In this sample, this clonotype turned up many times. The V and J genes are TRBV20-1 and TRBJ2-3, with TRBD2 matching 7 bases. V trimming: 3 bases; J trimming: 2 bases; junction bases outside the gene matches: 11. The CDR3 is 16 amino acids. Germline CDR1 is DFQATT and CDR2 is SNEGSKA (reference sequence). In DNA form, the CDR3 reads TGCAGTGCTAGTACCGCTAGCGGAGGTGACACAGATACGCAGTATTTT. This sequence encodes CSASTASGGDTDTQYF.

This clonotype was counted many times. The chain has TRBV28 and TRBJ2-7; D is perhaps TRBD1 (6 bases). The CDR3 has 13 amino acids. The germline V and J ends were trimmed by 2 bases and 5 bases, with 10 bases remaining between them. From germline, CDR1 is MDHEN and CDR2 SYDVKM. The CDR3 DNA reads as TGTGCCAGCAGTTTACAGGGGCAGGACGAGCAGTACTTC. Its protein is CASSLQGQDEQYF.

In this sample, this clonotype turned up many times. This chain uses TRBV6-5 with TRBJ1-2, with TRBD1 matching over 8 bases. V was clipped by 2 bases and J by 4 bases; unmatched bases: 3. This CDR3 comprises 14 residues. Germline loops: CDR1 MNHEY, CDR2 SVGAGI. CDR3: CASSYQTGGYGYTF. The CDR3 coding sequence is TGTGCCAGCAGTTACCAAACAGGGGGCTATGGCTACACCTTC.

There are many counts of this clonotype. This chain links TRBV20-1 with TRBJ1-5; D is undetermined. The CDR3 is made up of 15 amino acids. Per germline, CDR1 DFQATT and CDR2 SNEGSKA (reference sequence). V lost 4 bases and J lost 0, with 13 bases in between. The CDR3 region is CSAKREGYSNQPQHF. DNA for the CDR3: TGCAGTGCTAAGAGGGAGGGATATAGCAATCAGCCCCAGCATTTT.

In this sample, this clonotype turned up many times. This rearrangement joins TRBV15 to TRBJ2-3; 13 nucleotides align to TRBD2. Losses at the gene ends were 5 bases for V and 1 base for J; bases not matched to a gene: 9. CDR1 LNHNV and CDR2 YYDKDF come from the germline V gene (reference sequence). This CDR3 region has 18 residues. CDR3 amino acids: CATSSTSGRAGGTDTQYF. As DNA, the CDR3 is TGTGCCACCAGCTCTACTAGCGGGAGGGCCGGGGGCACAGATACGCAGTATTTT.

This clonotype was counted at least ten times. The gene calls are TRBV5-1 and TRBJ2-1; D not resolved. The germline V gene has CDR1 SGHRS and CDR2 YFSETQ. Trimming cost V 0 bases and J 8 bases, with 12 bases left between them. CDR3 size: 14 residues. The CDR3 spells CASSLEGPFDEQFF. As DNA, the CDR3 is TGCGCCAGCAGCTTGGAGGGCCCATTTGATGAGCAGTTCTTC.

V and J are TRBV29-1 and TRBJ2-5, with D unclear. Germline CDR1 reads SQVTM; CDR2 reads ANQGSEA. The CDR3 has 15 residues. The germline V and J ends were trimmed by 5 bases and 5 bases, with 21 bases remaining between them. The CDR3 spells CSVLGSRARWETQYF. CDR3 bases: TGCAGCGTTTTAGGATCCCGCGCACGATGGGAGACCCAGTACTTC.

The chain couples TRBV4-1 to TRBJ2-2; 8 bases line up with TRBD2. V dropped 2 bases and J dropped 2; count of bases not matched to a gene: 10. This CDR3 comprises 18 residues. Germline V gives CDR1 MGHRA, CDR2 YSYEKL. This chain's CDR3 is CASSQRPAGELNTGELFF. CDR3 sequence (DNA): TGCGCCAGCAGCCAAAGACCAGCGGGGGAGTTAAACACCGGGGAGCTGTTTTTT.

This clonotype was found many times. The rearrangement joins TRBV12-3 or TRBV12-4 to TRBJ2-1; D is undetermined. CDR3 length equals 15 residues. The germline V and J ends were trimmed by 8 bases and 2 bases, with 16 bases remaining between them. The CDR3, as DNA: TGTGCCAGCGGATCAGGTATTAAACCCTACAATGAGCAGTTCTTC. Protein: CASGSGIKPYNEQFF.

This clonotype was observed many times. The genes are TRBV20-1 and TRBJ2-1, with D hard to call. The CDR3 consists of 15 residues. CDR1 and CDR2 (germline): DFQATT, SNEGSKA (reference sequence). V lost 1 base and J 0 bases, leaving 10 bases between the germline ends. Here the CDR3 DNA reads TGCAGTGCTAGAGCGAGCGACCACTCCTACAATGAGCAGTTCTTC. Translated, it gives CSARASDHSYNEQFF.

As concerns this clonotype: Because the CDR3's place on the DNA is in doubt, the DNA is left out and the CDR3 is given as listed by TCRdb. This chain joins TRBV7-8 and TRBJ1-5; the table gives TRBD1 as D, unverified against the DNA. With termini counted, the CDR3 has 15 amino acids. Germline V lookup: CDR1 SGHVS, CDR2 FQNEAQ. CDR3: CASSFGQGINRPRHF.

CDR3 DNA sequence: TGCAGTGGAGGCGGGGCCTCCTACAATGAGCAGTTCTTC. This codes for CSGGGASYNEQFF. The chain links TRBV20-1 to TRBJ2-1, with TRBD2 as a possible D gene (6 bases). From germline, CDR1 is DFQATT and CDR2 SNEGSKA (reference sequence). Trimming left V 7 bases short and J 0 bases short, with 10 bases between. CDR3 length equals 13 residues.

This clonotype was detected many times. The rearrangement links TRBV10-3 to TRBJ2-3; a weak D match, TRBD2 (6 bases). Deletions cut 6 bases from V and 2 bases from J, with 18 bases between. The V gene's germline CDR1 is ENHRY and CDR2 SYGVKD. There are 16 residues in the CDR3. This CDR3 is CAIRPTSSRYTDTQYF. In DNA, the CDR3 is TGTGCCATCAGACCGACTAGTAGCCGATACACAGATACGCAGTATTTT.

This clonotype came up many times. The CDR3 DNA reads as TGTGCCAGCAGTTTGTACAGGGCGCTCGGCGAGCAGTACTTC. Translated, it gives CASSLYRALGEQYF. The chain carries TRBV12-3 or TRBV12-4 and TRBJ2-7; a possible D gene is TRBD1 (6 bases). V was cut by 3 bases and J by 6 bases, with 15 bases left in between. CDR3 size: 14 residues.

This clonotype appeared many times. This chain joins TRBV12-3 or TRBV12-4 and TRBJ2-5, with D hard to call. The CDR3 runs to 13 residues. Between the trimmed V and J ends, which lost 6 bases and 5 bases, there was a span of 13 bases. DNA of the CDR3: TGTGCCAGCAGCCAAGACACTACGGAGACCCAGTACTTC. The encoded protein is CASSQDTTETQYF.

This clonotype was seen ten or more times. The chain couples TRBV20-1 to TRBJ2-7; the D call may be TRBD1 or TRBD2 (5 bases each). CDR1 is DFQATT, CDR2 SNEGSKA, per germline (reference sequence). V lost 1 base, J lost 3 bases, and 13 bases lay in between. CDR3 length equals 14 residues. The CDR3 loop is CSARASGPSYEQYF. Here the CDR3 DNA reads TGCAGTGCTAGAGCGTCGGGACCTAGCTACGAGCAGTACTTC.

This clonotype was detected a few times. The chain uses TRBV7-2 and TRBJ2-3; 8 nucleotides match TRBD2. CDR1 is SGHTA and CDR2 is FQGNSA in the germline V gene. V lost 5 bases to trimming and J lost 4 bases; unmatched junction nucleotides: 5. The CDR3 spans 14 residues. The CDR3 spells CASSRGLASDTQYF. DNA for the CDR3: TGTGCCAGCAGCCGAGGACTAGCCTCAGATACGCAGTATTTT.

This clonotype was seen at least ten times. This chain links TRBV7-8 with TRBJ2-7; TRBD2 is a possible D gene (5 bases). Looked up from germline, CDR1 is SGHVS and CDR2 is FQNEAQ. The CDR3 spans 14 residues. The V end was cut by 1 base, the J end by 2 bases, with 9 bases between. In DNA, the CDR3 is TGTGCCAGCAGCTTAGTCTCGGAGGCCTACGAGCAGTACTTC. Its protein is CASSLVSEAYEQYF.

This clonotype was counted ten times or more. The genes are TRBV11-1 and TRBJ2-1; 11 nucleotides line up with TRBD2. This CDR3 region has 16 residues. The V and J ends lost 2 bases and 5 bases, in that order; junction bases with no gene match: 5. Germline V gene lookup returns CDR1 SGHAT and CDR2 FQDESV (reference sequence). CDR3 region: CASSLTGLAENNEQFF. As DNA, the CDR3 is TGTGCCAGCAGCTTAACGGGACTAGCGGAAAACAATGAGCAGTTCTTC.

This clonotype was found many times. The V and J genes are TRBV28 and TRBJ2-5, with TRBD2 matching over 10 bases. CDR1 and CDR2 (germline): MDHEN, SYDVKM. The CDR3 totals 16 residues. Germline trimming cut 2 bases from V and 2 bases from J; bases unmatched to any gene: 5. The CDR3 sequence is CASSLGLAELQETQYF. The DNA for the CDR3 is TGTGCCAGCAGTTTAGGACTAGCGGAACTACAAGAGACCCAGTACTTC.